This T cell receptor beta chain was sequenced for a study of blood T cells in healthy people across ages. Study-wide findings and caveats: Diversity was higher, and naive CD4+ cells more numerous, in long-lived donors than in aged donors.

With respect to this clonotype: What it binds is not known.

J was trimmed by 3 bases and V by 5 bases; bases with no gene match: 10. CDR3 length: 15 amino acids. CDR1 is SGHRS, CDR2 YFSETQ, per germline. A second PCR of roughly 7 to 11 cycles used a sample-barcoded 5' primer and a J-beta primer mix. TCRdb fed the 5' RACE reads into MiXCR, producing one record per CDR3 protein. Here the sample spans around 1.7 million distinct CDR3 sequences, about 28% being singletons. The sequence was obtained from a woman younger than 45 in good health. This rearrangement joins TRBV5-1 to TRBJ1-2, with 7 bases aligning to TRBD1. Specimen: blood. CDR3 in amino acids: CASSHRIGGDYGYTF. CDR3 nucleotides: TGCGCCAGCAGTCATCGGATAGGGGGCGACTATGGCTACACCTTC.